This TCR beta chain came from a study of OX40 agonist ivuxolimab in advanced cancers. This CDR3 is 17 amino acids long. V was cut by 0 bases and J by 8 bases, with 20 bases left in between. CDR1 is SGHRS, CDR2 YFSETQ, per germline. This table comes from immunoSEQ multiplex PCR, and its TCRdb copy is limited to in-frame clones, with some not included. Of some 80,000 clones listed, approximately 90% are singletons. J is TRBJ1-4 and V is TRBV5-1, with a weak D call TRBD1 (5 bases). The origin of this receptor is an adult with an advanced solid tumor such as melanoma, head and neck, liver or kidney cancer. This material consisted of CD4+ or CD8+ T cells sorted from blood, taken in a trial of the OX40 agonist ivuxolimab. The DNA for the CDR3 is TGCGCCAGCAGCTTGGGGTACCTGGGGCTCGAAGGGGAAAAACTGTTTTTT. Translating it yields CASSLGYLGLEGEKLFF.